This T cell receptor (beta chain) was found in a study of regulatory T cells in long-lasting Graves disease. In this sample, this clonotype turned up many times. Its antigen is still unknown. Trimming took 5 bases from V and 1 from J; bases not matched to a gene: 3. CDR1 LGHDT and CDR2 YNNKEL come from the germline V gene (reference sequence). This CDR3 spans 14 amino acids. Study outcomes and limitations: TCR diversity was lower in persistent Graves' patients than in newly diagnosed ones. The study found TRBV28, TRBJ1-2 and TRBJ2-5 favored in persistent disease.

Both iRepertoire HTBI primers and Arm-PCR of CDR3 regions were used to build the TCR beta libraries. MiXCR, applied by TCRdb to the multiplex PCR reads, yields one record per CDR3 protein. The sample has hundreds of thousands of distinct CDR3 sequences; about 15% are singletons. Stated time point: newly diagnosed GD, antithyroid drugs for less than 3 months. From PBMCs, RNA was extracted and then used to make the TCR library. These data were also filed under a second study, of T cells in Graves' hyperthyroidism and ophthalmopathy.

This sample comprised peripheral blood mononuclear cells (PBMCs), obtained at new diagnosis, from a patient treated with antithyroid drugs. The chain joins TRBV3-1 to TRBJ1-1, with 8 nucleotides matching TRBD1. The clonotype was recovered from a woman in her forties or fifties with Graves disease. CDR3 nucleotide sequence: TGTGCCAGCAGCGCTCAGGGGGCGAACACTGAAGCTTTCTTT. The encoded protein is CASSAQGANTEAFF.